These 32 T cell receptor beta chains share one sample of origin, sequenced in a study of cytomegalovirus exposure and HLA in healthy donors. Both 60 Vbeta primers and 13 Jbeta primers went into the PCR. The protocol was immunoSEQ multiplex PCR, while the TCRdb copy is restricted to in-frame clones and leaves out a portion. The sample carries 75,000 to 100,000 clones, around 77% recorded once. Sequences were obtained from PBMCs. These receptors all stem from a man aged 35 to 55 in good health and CMV-seronegative.

This chain connects TRBV19 to TRBJ2-3; the match to TRBD2 covers 10 bases. V lost 4 bases to trimming and J lost 7 bases; unmatched junction nucleotides: 5. Per germline, CDR1 LNHDA and CDR2 SQIVND (reference sequence). This CDR3 region has 14 residues. In nucleotides, the CDR3 is TGTGCCAGTAGTACGGGACTAGCGTCATATACGCAGTATTTT. Its protein is CASSTGLASYTQYF.

Here the CDR3 DNA reads TGTGCCAGTAGTCTAACAGACATGAACACTGAAGCTTTCTTT. Its protein product is CASSLTDMNTEAFF. The chain links TRBV19 to TRBJ1-1; D is ambiguous. V was clipped by 5 bases and J by 0 bases, with 10 bases between them. The CDR3 covers 14 residues. Germline V gene data show CDR1 as LNHDA and CDR2 as SQIVND (reference sequence). Full variable domain (outside the CDR3, taken from reference TRBV19 and TRBJ1-1): DGGITQSPKYLFRKEGQNVTLSCEQNLNHDAMYWYRQDPGQGLRLIYYSQIVNDFQKGDIAEGYSVSREKKESFPLTVTSAQKNPTAFYLCASSLTDMNTEAFFGQGTRLTVV.

The chain uses TRBV30 and TRBJ1-6; 7 nucleotides match TRBD1. Per germline, CDR1 GTSNPN and CDR2 SVGIG (reference sequence). J lost 8 bases, V lost 6 bases, and 7 bases had no gene match. There are 13 residues in the CDR3. The CDR3 spells CACMTGLDSPLHF. The DNA for the CDR3 is TGTGCCTGCATGACAGGGTTGGATTCACCCCTCCACTTT.

The gene calls are TRBV5-6 and TRBJ2-5; 11 nucleotides agree with TRBD2. The germline V gene has CDR1 SGHDT and CDR2 YYEEEE. The CDR3 runs to 16 residues. V gave up 4 bases and J gave up 2 bases; unmatched junction bases: 7. CDR3 coding DNA: TGTGCCAGCAGCCCACAACCTAGCGGGAGGCAAGAGACCCAGTACTTC. It codes for CASSPQPSGRQETQYF.

As for this clone: Germline and junction disagree at one end, which may indicate a read error. This CDR3 reads CANSLPSGRVETQYF. In nucleotides, the CDR3 is TGTGCCAACAGCTTACCTAGCGGGAGGGTGGAGACCCAGTACTTC. V is TRBV11-2 and J is TRBJ2-5, with TRBD2 matching over 12 bases. The CDR3 is 15 residues long. The germline V gene has CDR1 SGHAT and CDR2 FQNNGV.

V gene TRBV30 combines with J gene TRBJ1-1; a possible D gene is TRBD1 (5 bases). Germline-derived CDR1 and CDR2 are GTSNPN and SVGIG (reference sequence). CDR3 length equals 14 residues. V was clipped by 1 base and J by 2 bases, with 11 bases between them. CDR3 coding DNA: TGTGCCTGGAGTGCGGACAACCTCAACACTGAAGCTTTCTTT. It translates to CAWSADNLNTEAFF.

The rearrangement uses TRBV23-1 and TRBJ2-3; D is possibly TRBD1 (6 bases). TRBV23-1 has ORF status, its function being uncertain. The CDR3 runs 16 residues. V lost 2 bases and J lost 8, with 20 bases in between. Here the CDR3 DNA reads TGCGCCAGCAGTCAACCACAGGGTCCCTACAGCGCTACGCAGTATTTT. It codes for CASSQPQGPYSATQYF.

The chain employs TRBV6-1 and TRBJ1-1, with TRBD1 identical over 11 bases. Germline V CDR1 and CDR2: MNHNS, SASEGT. The trim removed 4 bases at V and 3 bases at J, leaving 13 bases unmatched. This CDR3 spans 18 amino acids. DNA of the CDR3: TGTGCCAGCAGTGCCTGGACAGGGGGCGATTTTACGTACACTGAAGCTTTCTTT. Translation gives CASSAWTGGDFTYTEAFF.

The gene calls are TRBV28 and TRBJ1-2; 12 nucleotides line up with TRBD1. The CDR3 is made up of 16 amino acids. Trimming removed 5 bases from V and 4 bases from J; junction bases left unmatched: 8. Germline V gene sequence: CDR1 MDHEN, CDR2 SYDVKM. For the CDR3, the DNA is TGTGCCAGCAGTACCCGGGACAGGGGGCGAATCTATGGCTACACCTTC. Translated, it gives CASSTRDRGRIYGYTF.

V gene TRBV30 combines with J gene TRBJ2-1; 9 bases fit TRBD2. CDR3 length equals 15 residues. Trimming removed 1 base from V and 9 bases from J; junction bases left unmatched: 10. Germline CDR1 GTSNPN, CDR2 SVGIG (reference sequence). The CDR3 is CAWSGGGGGAFEQFF. The DNA of the CDR3 is TGTGCCTGGAGTGGAGGAGGCGGGGGGGCCTTTGAGCAGTTCTTC.

CDR3 nucleotide sequence: TGTGCCAGCAGTTTTCGGGGGGCAGCCAATCAGCCCCAGCATTTT. It yields the protein CASSFRGAANQPQHF. The chain carries TRBV28 and TRBJ1-5, with D possibly matching TRBD1 (6 bases). With 3 bases removed from V and 3 bases from J, the gap between germline ends came to 12 bases. This CDR3 has 15 residues. The germline CDR1 and CDR2 sequences are MDHEN and SYDVKM.

The chain links TRBV7-6 to TRBJ1-6; 8 bases are a match to TRBD1. Per the germline V gene, CDR1 is SGHVS and CDR2 is FNYEAQ. There are 15 residues in the CDR3. J lost 5 bases, V lost 5 bases, and 5 bases had no gene match. The CDR3 sequence is CASSGGQGDNSPLHF. The CDR3, as DNA: TGTGCCAGCAGCGGTGGACAGGGAGATAATTCACCCCTCCACTTT.

The chain combines TRBV15 with TRBJ2-1; 7 bases line up with TRBD1. V trimming: 2 bases; J trimming: 4 bases; junction bases outside the gene matches: 8. Germline V CDR1 and CDR2: LNHNV, YYDKDF (reference sequence). This CDR3 has 16 amino acids. The chain's CDR3 is CATSRNPGTAYNEQFF. DNA of the CDR3: TGTGCCACCAGCAGAAACCCCGGGACAGCTTACAATGAGCAGTTCTTC. Based on the CDR3 plus reference TRBV15 and TRBJ2-1, the full variable domain is DAMVIQNPRYQVTQFGKPVTLSCSQTLNHNVMYWYQQKSSQAPKLLFHYYDKDFNNEADTPDNFQSRRPNTSFCFLDIRSPGLGDTAMYLCATSRNPGTAYNEQFFGPGTRLTVL.

The chain uses TRBV9 and TRBJ1-3; 7 bases map to TRBD1. Trimming took 0 bases from V and 8 from J; bases not matched to a gene: 5. This CDR3 region has 14 residues. CDR1 is SGDLS and CDR2 is YYNGEE in the germline V gene. The CDR3 loop is CASSVGGQSYTIYF. CDR3 bases: TGTGCCAGCAGCGTAGGGGGACAGTCATACACCATATATTTT. The variable domain in full, with the rest retrieved from reference TRBV9 and TRBJ1-3, is DSGVTQTPKHLITATGQRVTLRCSPRSGDLSVYWYQQSLDQGLQFLIQYYNGEERAKGNILERFSAQQFPDLHSELNLSSLELGDSALYFCASSVGGQSYTIYFGEGSWLTVV.

The CDR3 loop reads CASSLLVRASSGANVLTF. The CDR3 coding sequence is TGCGCCAGCAGCTTGTTGGTCAGGGCGAGCTCTGGGGCCAACGTCCTGACTTTC. V is TRBV5-1 and J is TRBJ2-6; weak D call: TRBD1 (5 bases). In germline, CDR1 is SGHRS, CDR2 YFSETQ. This CDR3 spans 18 amino acids. V was trimmed by 1 base and J by 0 bases, leaving 14 bases between them.

This clone came up a few times. The chain recombines TRBV6-5 with TRBJ2-7, with 9 positions matching TRBD2. Germline V gene lookup returns CDR1 MNHEY and CDR2 SVGAGI. The CDR3 runs to 15 residues. V dropped 0 bases and J dropped 0; count of bases not matched to a gene: 0. CDR3 protein: CASSYSSGSSYEQYF. The CDR3 region has the DNA TGTGCCAGCAGTTACTCTAGCGGGAGCTCCTACGAGCAGTACTTC.

This clone was observed once. The chain combines TRBV7-3 with TRBJ2-1, with D possibly being TRBD2 (7 bases). Germline V CDR1 and CDR2: SGHTA, FQGTGA. Trimming took 0 bases from V and 7 from J, leaving 13 bases between them. The CDR3 has 15 amino acids. DNA for the CDR3: TGTGCCAGCAGCTTAACGCGGGGGCCAGGGAATGAGCAGTTCTTC. Protein: CASSLTRGPGNEQFF.

This rearrangement joins TRBV28 to TRBJ1-5, with 12 bases aligning to TRBD1. From germline, CDR1 is MDHEN and CDR2 SYDVKM. With V trimmed by 5 bases and J by 5 bases, 13 bases remained unmatched. This CDR3 is built from 18 residues. The CDR3 loop is CASSPSPGDRGPYQPQHF. The CDR3 DNA is TGTGCCAGCAGTCCCAGTCCGGGGGACAGGGGGCCGTATCAGCCCCAGCATTTT.

The sample holds many counts of this clone. The genes are TRBV2 and TRBJ2-2; TRBD2 agrees at 8 bases. This CDR3 is 16 amino acids long. With V trimmed by 3 bases and J by 1 base, 4 bases remained unmatched. CDR1 and CDR2 from the germline V gene are SNHLY and FYNNEI. Here the CDR3 reads CASSEPGGGNTGELFF. In DNA, the CDR3 is TGTGCCAGCAGTGAGCCGGGAGGGGGGAACACCGGGGAGCTGTTTTTT.

This clone was picked up a small number of times. The chain links TRBV7-9 to TRBJ1-2, with TRBD1 identical over 9 bases. The CDR3 has 14 residues. Germline V CDR1 and CDR2: SEHNR, FQNEAQ (reference sequence). J was trimmed by 4 bases and V by 6 bases; bases with no gene match: 6. The CDR3 DNA reads as TGTGCCAGCAGACTACAGGGGGCTGGCTATGGCTACACCTTC. Translated, it gives CASRLQGAGYGYTF.

This clone has just one count. The J gene is TRBJ2-1, the V gene TRBV6-1, with a tentative D call TRBD2 (6 bases). Germline loops: CDR1 MNHNS, CDR2 SASEGT. This CDR3 has 13 amino acids. V dropped 3 bases and J dropped 12 bases, with 15 bases sitting between them. The CDR3 protein is CASSDFTGGSQFF. The CDR3 bases are TGTGCCAGCAGTGATTTTACTGGGGGGTCGCAGTTCTTC.

The chain is built from TRBV5-1 and TRBJ1-2; D ambiguous. CDR3 length: 14 residues. V gave up 0 bases and J gave up 3 bases, with 9 bases separating them. Germline V CDR1 and CDR2: SGHRS, YFSETQ. The CDR3 DNA reads as TGCGCCAGCAGCTTGGACCGGGAGGACTATGGCTACACCTTC. It encodes CASSLDREDYGYTF.

This chain links TRBV7-2 with TRBJ1-2; 8 bases are a match to TRBD1. V lost 5 bases to trimming and J lost 4 bases; unmatched junction nucleotides: 6. The CDR3 sequence is 14 residues long. CDR1 is SGHTA, CDR2 FQGNSA, per germline. CDR3 region: CASSVGQGGYGYTF. The CDR3 DNA is TGTGCCAGCAGCGTCGGACAGGGAGGCTATGGCTACACCTTC.

The chain employs TRBV19 and TRBJ2-7, with TRBD2 identical over 11 bases. The germline V gene encodes CDR1 LNHDA and CDR2 SQIVND (reference sequence). CDR3 length: 14 amino acids. V lost 3 bases and J lost 3; bases outside the gene matches: 1. CDR3 in amino acids: CASSITSGGYEQYF. The CDR3 nucleotides are TGTGCCAGTAGTATTACTAGCGGGGGCTACGAGCAGTACTTC.

This chain uses TRBV4-1 with TRBJ2-1, with D possibly TRBD1 on 6 matching bases. The V gene's germline CDR1 is MGHRA and CDR2 YSYEKL. The CDR3 runs to 16 residues. V was pared by 2 bases and J by 0 bases, with 11 bases between. CDR3 DNA: TGCGCCAGCAGCCAAATGAGGGACAACTCCTACAATGAGCAGTTCTTC. Translating gives CASSQMRDNSYNEQFF.

The genes are TRBV29-1 and TRBJ1-1; D is possibly TRBD1 (6 bases). Germline-derived CDR1 and CDR2 are SQVTM and ANQGSEA. This CDR3 has 13 residues. The V and J ends lost 4 bases and 2 bases respectively, with 11 bases between them. The CDR3: CSVVGQINTEAFF. The CDR3 DNA reads TGCAGCGTTGTAGGACAGATAAACACTGAAGCTTTCTTT.

This clone was counted a few times. The CDR3 sequence: CASSLEPEENYTF. The CDR3 nucleotides read TGTGCCAGCAGCTTAGAGCCAGAGGAGAACTACACCTTC. J is TRBJ1-2 and V is TRBV7-2; D not certain. The CDR3 totals 13 residues. Germline CDR1 reads SGHTA; CDR2 reads FQGNSA. The ends were cut back, 1 base at V and 10 bases at J, with 13 bases in the middle.

V gene TRBV30 combines with J gene TRBJ1-3; maybe TRBD1 (6 bases). Trimming removed 7 bases at V and 1 base at J, with 26 bases between. CDR3 length: 18 residues. Germline lookup yields CDR1 GTSNPN and CDR2 SVGIG (reference sequence). Here the CDR3 DNA reads TGTGCCTCCACGGGGGGCTCCCGCCCAGAGATTTCTGGAAACACCATATATTTT. This encodes CASTGGSRPEISGNTIYF.

This chain uses TRBV5-1 with TRBJ1-6; D is possibly TRBD1 (6 bases). Trimming shortened V by 0 bases and J by 11 bases, and 12 bases separated the two germline ends. CDR1 and CDR2 (germline): SGHRS, YFSETQ. The CDR3 spans 14 residues. Written as DNA, the CDR3 is TGCGCCAGCAGCTTGGGGGGGGGCGATACACCCCTCCACTTT. Translating it yields CASSLGGGDTPLHF. The whole variable domain, remainder taken from reference TRBV5-1 and TRBJ1-6, is KAGVTQTPRYLIKTRGQQVTLSCSPISGHRSVSWYQQTPGQGLQFLFEYFSETQRNKGNFPGRFSGRQFSNSRSEMNVSTLELGDSALYLCASSLGGGDTPLHFGNGTRLTVT.

The gene calls are TRBV5-1 and TRBJ2-1; TRBD2 aligns across 11 bases. V gave up 0 bases and J gave up 10 bases; unmatched junction bases: 6. Per germline, CDR1 SGHRS and CDR2 YFSETQ. The CDR3 has 15 residues. The CDR3 DNA reads TGCGCCAGCAGCTTGGACGCTAGCGGGGGGCGAGAGCAGTTCTTC. Protein sequence: CASSLDASGGREQFF.

V and J are TRBV11-3 and TRBJ2-1; TRBD2 matches 10 bases. Germline V CDR1 and CDR2: SGHNT, YENEEA. J lost 4 bases, V lost 5 bases, and 5 bases had no gene match. CDR3 length equals 15 residues. The DNA for the CDR3 is TGTGCCAGCAGCCCTGGACTAGCGGAGTACAATGAGCAGTTCTTC. Its protein product is CASSPGLAEYNEQFF.

The genes are TRBV19 and TRBJ2-3; possible D gene TRBD1, 6 bases. From germline, CDR1 is LNHDA and CDR2 SQIVND (reference sequence). CDR3 size: 13 residues. Deletions cut 0 bases from V and 8 bases from J, with 9 bases between. The CDR3, as DNA: TGTGCCAGTAGTATAGAACGAGGGGGTACGCAGTATTTT. The encoded protein is CASSIERGGTQYF.